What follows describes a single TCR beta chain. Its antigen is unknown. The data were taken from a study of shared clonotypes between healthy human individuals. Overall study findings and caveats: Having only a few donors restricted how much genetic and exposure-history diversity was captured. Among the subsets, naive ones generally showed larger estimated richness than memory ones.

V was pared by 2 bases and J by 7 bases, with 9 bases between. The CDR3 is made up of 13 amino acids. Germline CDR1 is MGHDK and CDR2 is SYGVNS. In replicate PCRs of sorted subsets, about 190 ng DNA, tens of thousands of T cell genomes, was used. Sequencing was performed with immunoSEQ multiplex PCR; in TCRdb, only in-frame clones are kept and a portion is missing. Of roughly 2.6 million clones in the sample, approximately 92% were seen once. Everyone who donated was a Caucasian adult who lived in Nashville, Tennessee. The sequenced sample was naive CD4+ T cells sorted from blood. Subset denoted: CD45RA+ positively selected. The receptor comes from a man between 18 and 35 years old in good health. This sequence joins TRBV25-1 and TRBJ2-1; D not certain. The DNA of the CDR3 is TGTGCCAGCAGTGAAACGGTAGGGAATGAGCAGTTCTTC. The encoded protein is CASSETVGNEQFF.